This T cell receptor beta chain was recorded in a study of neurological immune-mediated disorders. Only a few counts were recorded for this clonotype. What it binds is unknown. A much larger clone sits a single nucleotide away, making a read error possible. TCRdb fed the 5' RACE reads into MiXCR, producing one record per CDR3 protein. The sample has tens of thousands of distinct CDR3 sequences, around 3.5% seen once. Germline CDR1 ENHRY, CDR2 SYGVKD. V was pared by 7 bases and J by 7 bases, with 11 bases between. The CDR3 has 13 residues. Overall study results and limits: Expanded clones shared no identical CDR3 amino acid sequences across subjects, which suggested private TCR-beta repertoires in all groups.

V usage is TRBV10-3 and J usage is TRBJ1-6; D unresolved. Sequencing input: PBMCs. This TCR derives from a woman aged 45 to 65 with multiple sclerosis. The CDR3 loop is CAITGKMNSPLHF. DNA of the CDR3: TGTGCCATCACCGGAAAGATGAATTCACCCCTCCACTTT.